The 15 T cell receptor beta chains in this list originate from one sample, sequenced in a study of CD8+ T cells in alopecia areata (dated by TCRdb to the late 2010s). Library prep was done by the immunoSEQ multiplex PCR assay. For TCR sequencing, RNA was extracted from every sample and reverse transcribed into cDNA to serve as template. This is the immuneACCESS table as TCRdb keeps it, with only in-frame sequences that have V and J called. A part of the clones is gone; compared with another copy, unresolved V genes explain less than half, and the rest is unexplained. The sample yields about 150,000 clones; around 47% were counted once. About 6.3% of the sample rests with the top ten. The sample was CD4+ T cells sorted from blood. The receptors were sampled from a human donor with alopecia areata.

This rearrangement joins TRBV5-1 to TRBJ2-5, with a weak D call TRBD2 (6 bases). Germline V gene sequence: CDR1 SGHRS, CDR2 YFSETQ. Trimming cost V 3 bases and J 2 bases, with 11 bases left between them. CDR3 length equals 14 residues. This chain's CDR3 is CASSSWGVQETQYF. In nucleotides, the CDR3 is TGCGCCAGCAGCTCTTGGGGGGTACAAGAGACCCAGTACTTC.

The CDR3 here is CASMGLAGGSYEQYF. CDR3 coding DNA: TGTGCCAGCATGGGACTAGCGGGAGGCTCCTACGAGCAGTACTTC. The chain recombines TRBV27 with TRBJ2-7; 15 bases agree with TRBD2. This CDR3 spans 15 amino acids. V trimming: 7 bases; J trimming: 0 bases; junction bases outside the gene matches: 1. CDR1 and CDR2 from the germline V gene are MNHEY and SMNVEV (reference sequence).

This sequence joins TRBV4-1 and TRBJ1-2; no definite D call. The V and J ends lost 2 bases and 5 bases respectively, with 12 bases between them. CDR1 MGHRA and CDR2 YSYEKL come from the germline V gene. The CDR3 consists of 14 residues. The CDR3 region has the DNA TGCGCCAGCAGCCAATCACTAACCCTTTATGGCTACACCTTC. Translating gives CASSQSLTLYGYTF.

This clone was counted between two and nine times. J is TRBJ2-5 and V is TRBV7-9; no clear D gene. This CDR3 spans 13 amino acids. With 2 bases removed from V and 1 base from J, the gap between germline ends came to 5 bases. Germline V CDR1 and CDR2: SEHNR, FQNEAQ (reference sequence). This chain's CDR3 is CASSLLRQETQYF. The DNA for the CDR3 is TGTGCCAGCAGCTTACTACGCCAAGAGACCCAGTACTTC.

The chain recombines TRBV30 with TRBJ2-5; D is ambiguous. Germline V lookup: CDR1 GTSNPN, CDR2 SVGIG (reference sequence). V lost 3 bases and J lost 5, with 7 bases in between. The CDR3 has 11 residues. CDR3: CAWRVGETQYF. CDR3 coding DNA: TGTGCCTGGAGGGTAGGGGAGACCCAGTACTTC.

This clone was seen more than once but under ten times. The rearrangement joins TRBV7-9 to TRBJ2-7; 9 bases map to TRBD1. The germline V gene has CDR1 SEHNR and CDR2 FQNEAQ (reference sequence). This CDR3 is built from 13 residues. Trimming at V came to 5 bases and at J to 5 bases, leaving 4 bases not matched to a gene. CDR3 region: CASSIQGANEQYF. The CDR3 coding sequence is TGTGCCAGCAGCATACAGGGGGCGAACGAGCAGTACTTC.

This clone was counted a few times. The CDR3 sequence: CASSQSTDTQYF. CDR3 coding DNA: TGTGCCAGCAGTCAGAGCACAGATACGCAGTATTTT. The chain combines TRBV6-5 with TRBJ2-3, with D uncertain. This CDR3 has 12 amino acids. The V end lost 5 bases, the J end lost 0 bases, and 3 bases lay between the germline ends. Per germline, CDR1 MNHEY and CDR2 SVGAGI.

A single count supports this clone. This chain joins TRBV27 and TRBJ2-1; D may be TRBD1 (8 bases). Between the trimmed V and J ends, which lost 1 base and 7 bases, there was a span of 17 bases. This CDR3 contains 16 residues. The germline CDR1 and CDR2 sequences are MNHEY and SMNVEV (reference sequence). This chain's CDR3 is CASSLFLQGGLNEQFF. The CDR3 region has the DNA TGTGCCAGCAGTTTATTCCTACAGGGGGGGTTGAATGAGCAGTTCTTC.

V gene TRBV28 combines with J gene TRBJ2-1; the D is unclear. Trimming removed 2 bases from V and 3 bases from J, with 8 bases in between. CDR3 length: 14 residues. Germline V gene lookup returns CDR1 MDHEN and CDR2 SYDVKM. This CDR3 reads CASSLRPSYNEQFF. CDR3 coding DNA: TGTGCCAGCAGTTTAAGACCGAGCTACAATGAGCAGTTCTTC. Filled out from reference TRBV28 and TRBJ2-1, the complete variable domain reads DVKVTQSSRYLVKRTGEKVFLECVQDMDHENMFWYRQDPGLGLRLIYFSYDVKMKEKGDIPEGYSVSREKKERFSLILESASTNQTSMYLCASSLRPSYNEQFFGPGTRLTVL.

This clone was seen only a few times. V is TRBV5-8 and J is TRBJ2-3, with a weak D call TRBD1 (5 bases). V shed 2 bases and J shed 5 bases, with 12 bases lying between them. Germline-derived CDR1 and CDR2 are SGHTS and YDEGEE. This CDR3 is 14 amino acids long. CDR3 amino acids: CASSLTLQEDTQYF. The CDR3 bases are TGTGCCAGCAGCTTAACGTTACAGGAAGATACGCAGTATTTT.

The chain couples TRBV5-4 to TRBJ1-1; maybe TRBD1 (6 bases). V lost 4 bases, J lost 1 base, and 11 bases lay in between. CDR1 and CDR2 (germline): SGHNT, YYREEE (reference sequence). The CDR3 extends over 14 amino acids. The CDR3 region is CASSQGHPNTEAFF. The CDR3 coding sequence is TGTGCCAGCAGCCAGGGACACCCGAACACTGAAGCTTTCTTT.

This clone occurred a few times. Other DNA sequences in this sample translate to the same CDR3. This sequence joins TRBV7-9 and TRBJ2-7; no clear D gene. From germline, CDR1 is SEHNR and CDR2 FQNEAQ (reference sequence). This CDR3 comprises 12 residues. With 5 bases removed from V and 1 base from J, the gap between germline ends came to 6 bases. The CDR3 spells CASSPSSYEQYF. The CDR3 region has the DNA TGTGCCAGCAGCCCCTCATCCTACGAGCAGTACTTC.

J is TRBJ1-2 and V is TRBV5-4; 9 nucleotides match TRBD1. Trimming at V came to 4 bases and at J to 4 bases, leaving 2 bases not matched to a gene. Germline V gives CDR1 SGHNT, CDR2 YYREEE (reference sequence). The CDR3 extends over 13 amino acids. CDR3 nucleotides: TGTGCCAGCAGCACGGACAGGGGCTATGGCTACACCTTC. Residues: CASSTDRGYGYTF.

V is TRBV28 and J is TRBJ2-3, with D hard to call. The CDR3 is made up of 12 amino acids. The germline gives CDR1 MDHEN, CDR2 SYDVKM. V lost 6 bases to trimming and J lost 3 bases, with 7 bases between them. The CDR3 DNA follows: TGTGCCAGCAGCGAGTCAACAGATACGCAGTATTTT. Encoded protein: CASSESTDTQYF.

This clone has just one count. This sequence joins TRBV28 and TRBJ2-3; TRBD2 agrees at 12 bases. The V and J ends lost 8 bases and 3 bases, in that order; junction bases with no gene match: 0. Germline CDR1 reads MDHEN; CDR2 reads SYDVKM. The CDR3 spans 13 residues. CDR3 residues: CASGLAGTDTQYF. DNA for the CDR3: TGTGCCAGCGGACTAGCGGGAACAGATACGCAGTATTTT.